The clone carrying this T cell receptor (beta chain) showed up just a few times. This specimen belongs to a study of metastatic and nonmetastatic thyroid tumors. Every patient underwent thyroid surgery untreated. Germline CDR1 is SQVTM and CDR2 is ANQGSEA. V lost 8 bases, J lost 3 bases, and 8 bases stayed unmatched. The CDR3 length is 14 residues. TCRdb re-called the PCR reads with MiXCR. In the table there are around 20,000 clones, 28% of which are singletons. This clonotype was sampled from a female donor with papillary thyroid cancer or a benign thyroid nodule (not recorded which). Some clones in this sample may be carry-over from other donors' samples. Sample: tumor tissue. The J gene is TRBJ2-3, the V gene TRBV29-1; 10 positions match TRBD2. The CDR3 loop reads CSFPGTSDTDTQYF. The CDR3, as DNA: TGCAGCTTTCCCGGGACTAGCGATACAGATACGCAGTATTTT.